This T cell receptor beta chain was documented in a study of response to subunit inactivated influenza vaccine. Broader study findings: Authors suggested seasonal influenza vaccinations each recruit few new T cells.

One entry per CDR3 protein, called by TCRdb with MiXCR from the RT-PCR reads. The sample yields fewer than 200,000 distinct CDR3 sequences, nearly 9.5% seen once. With respect to this clonotype: Its cognate antigen is unknown.

Sequenced here: non-naive T cells sorted from PBMCs, sampled on the day of vaccination. The origin of this receptor is a man in his fifties who received an inactivated influenza vaccine.

The DNA of the CDR3 is TGTGCCAGCAGCAGCAGCGAGGGGGCTTTCTTT. Translated, it gives CASSSSEGAFF. V usage is TRBV21-1 and J usage is TRBJ1-1; the table's TRBD1 call for D was not verified on the DNA. TRBV21-1 is reported as a pseudogene. The CDR3 extends over 11 amino acids.